This T cell receptor (beta chain) derives from a study of blood T cell repertoires in COVID-19. Study details: Samples came from the United States, Italy and Spain, spanning acute and convalescent COVID-19. Sample material is recorded as cDNA or gDNA derived from T cells, B-cell-depleted T cells, or PBMCs.

Under the authors' procedure: Nucleated cell number was recorded as an estimate derived from reference gene primer amplification. Method: immunoSEQ multiplex PCR; TCRdb's copy keeps in-frame clones and lacks some. V, J and clone size reflect that table, while D and trimming were determined from the DNA. The data show fewer than 450,000 clones, more than 70% seen once. Material for sequencing was peripheral blood. This TCR came from a woman between 45 and 65 years old with COVID-19, enrolled during active disease.

CDR3: CASSDFRNYGYTF. The CDR3 DNA reads as TGTGCCAGCAGTGATTTCAGGAACTATGGCTACACCTTC. The V and J genes are TRBV25-1 and TRBJ1-2; D unresolved. The V gene's germline CDR1 is MGHDK and CDR2 SYGVNS. V lost 3 bases and J 2 bases, leaving 7 bases between the germline ends. This CDR3 is 13 amino acids long.